Each of the 30 T cell receptor beta chains below was sequenced from the same sample in a study of blood T cell repertoires in COVID-19 (TCRdb year 2020). Receptor libraries were prepared by the immunoSEQ multiplex PCR assay. As stored in TCRdb, this immuneACCESS dataset retains in-frame rearrangements with V and J assigned. A fraction of the clones does not appear; measured against another copy, unresolved V genes explain less than half of the discrepancy, and the remainder lacks a known reason. In all, the sample holds roughly 220,000 clones, and 65% to 85% of those were seen once. Roughly 3% of the sample is in the top ten clones. The sample consisted of peripheral blood. The receptor source for this set is a woman in her 30s who had recovered from COVID-19.

This clone was recorded once. V usage is TRBV7-9 and J usage is TRBJ2-5, with TRBD2 matching 8 bases. The length of the CDR3 is 17 residues. The V gene's germline CDR1 is SEHNR and CDR2 FQNEAQ (reference sequence). V lost 4 bases and J lost 5; bases outside the gene matches: 15. CDR3 coding DNA: TGTGCCAGCAGCTCCCACGATGTGGGCGGGAGGAGGGAGACCCAGTACTTC. Translation gives CASSSHDVGGRRETQYF.

The chain employs TRBV13 and TRBJ1-2; 10 bases agree with TRBD1. Germline V gives CDR1 PRHDT, CDR2 FYEKMQ (reference sequence). The trim removed 5 bases at V and 0 bases at J, leaving 9 bases unmatched. CDR3 length equals 17 residues. The CDR3: CASSARGTGDANYGYTF. The CDR3 DNA sequence: TGTGCCAGCAGCGCCCGGGGGACAGGGGACGCTAACTATGGCTACACCTTC.

The chain joins TRBV30 to TRBJ2-7; D may be TRBD2 (6 bases). This CDR3 comprises 13 residues. V lost 4 bases, J lost 4 bases, and 14 bases lay in between. Looked up from germline, CDR1 is GTSNPN and CDR2 is SVGIG (reference sequence). CDR3 DNA sequence: TGTGCCTGGAATCTGGGGGACTTTTACGAGCAGTACTTC. Protein: CAWNLGDFYEQYF. The whole variable domain, remainder taken from reference TRBV30 and TRBJ2-7, is SQTIHQWPATLVQPVGSPLSLECTVEGTSNPNLYWYRQAAGRGLQLLFYSVGIGQISSEVPQNLSASRPQDRQFILSSKKLLLSDSGFYLCAWNLGDFYEQYFGPGTRLTVT.

The J gene is TRBJ2-2, the V gene TRBV10-3; 7 nucleotides line up with TRBD2. CDR1 is ENHRY and CDR2 is SYGVKD in the germline V gene. Unmatched junction bases numbered 10, after V lost 0 bases and J lost 6 bases. The CDR3 loop spans 17 amino acids. The CDR3: CAISESNVAGVPGELFF. CDR3 coding DNA: TGTGCCATCAGTGAGTCGAATGTTGCGGGAGTCCCCGGGGAGCTGTTTTTT.

CDR3 loop: CATSDLSLSTQYF. For the CDR3, the DNA is TGTGCCACCAGTGATTTAAGCCTTTCTACCCAGTACTTC. This sequence joins TRBV24-1 and TRBJ2-5; D gene unclear. Germline CDR1 is KGHDR and CDR2 is SFDVKD. V dropped 1 base and J dropped 8 bases, with 10 bases sitting between them. The CDR3 is 13 residues long.

CDR3 loop: CATSGDRQANTDTQYF. The CDR3 DNA reads as TGTGCCACCAGTGGGGACAGACAGGCCAACACAGATACGCAGTATTTT. The chain uses TRBV24-1 and TRBJ2-3, with 7 bases identical to TRBD1. This CDR3 region has 16 residues. J gave up 2 bases and V 5 bases, and 9 bases lay outside the gene matches. From germline, CDR1 is KGHDR and CDR2 SFDVKD.

This clone is large. The chain carries TRBV10-3 and TRBJ2-7; weak D call: TRBD2 (5 bases). The CDR3 loop spans 17 amino acids. V was cut by 3 bases and J by 0 bases, with 18 bases left in between. Germline V gene lookup returns CDR1 ENHRY and CDR2 SYGVKD. The chain's CDR3 is CAISDPGLRGISYEQYF. The DNA of the CDR3 is TGTGCCATCAGTGACCCTGGGCTCCGGGGAATCTCCTACGAGCAGTACTTC.

The rearrangement joins TRBV9 to TRBJ2-7; D is unresolved. Trimming took 0 bases from V and 0 from J, leaving 10 bases between them. The CDR3 has 15 residues. Germline V CDR1 and CDR2: SGDLS, YYNGEE. The CDR3 region has the DNA TGTGCCAGCAGCGTAGCTCCCGCCGGCTCCTACGAGCAGTACTTC. It encodes CASSVAPAGSYEQYF.

Comments on this clone: Other DNA sequences in the sample encode the same CDR3. The chain couples TRBV28 to TRBJ2-7; 7 bases fit TRBD2. The V segment lost 5 bases and the J segment 0 bases; nucleotides outside the gene matches: 4. The CDR3 extends over 14 amino acids. The germline V gene has CDR1 MDHEN and CDR2 SYDVKM. CDR3 sequence reads: CASSLGGSSYEQYF. The CDR3 DNA sequence: TGTGCCAGCAGTCTGGGCGGGAGCTCCTACGAGCAGTACTTC.

The chain combines TRBV3-1 (or the pseudogene TRBV3-2) with TRBJ2-7; TRBD1 agrees at 7 bases. The J segment lost 8 bases and the V segment lost 0 bases, leaving 4 bases of the junction unmatched. The CDR3 contains 13 residues. Germline V CDR1 and CDR2: LGHDT, YNNKEL (reference sequence). The CDR3 sequence: CASSQETGQQQYF. In DNA form, the CDR3 reads TGTGCCAGCAGCCAAGAAACGGGACAGCAGCAGTACTTC.

V usage is TRBV10-1 and J usage is TRBJ1-6; perhaps TRBD1 as D (6 bases). Germline assignment: CDR1 WNHNN and CDR2 SYGVQD (reference sequence). V was shortened by 6 bases and J by 8 bases, with 11 bases between the two germline ends. The CDR3 is 13 residues long. The CDR3 region is CASRQGMDSPLHF. The CDR3 DNA sequence: TGCGCCAGCAGACAGGGAATGGATTCACCCCTCCACTTT.

The chain links TRBV28 to TRBJ1-1; no firm D call. The CDR3 has 11 amino acids. V was pared by 1 base and J by 6 bases, with 3 bases between. CDR1 is MDHEN and CDR2 is SYDVKM in the germline V gene. The chain's CDR3 is CASSLSAEAFF. Written as DNA, the CDR3 is TGTGCCAGCAGTTTATCAGCTGAAGCTTTCTTT.

The J gene is TRBJ1-2, the V gene TRBV7-3, with 7 bases lining up with TRBD1. The CDR3 contains 14 residues. Germline V gives CDR1 SGHTA, CDR2 FQGTGA. V lost 1 base, J lost 4 bases, and 3 bases stayed unmatched. The CDR3 DNA reads as TGTGCCAGCAGCTTAAATGCAGGGGGCTATGGCTACACCTTC. Amino acid sequence: CASSLNAGGYGYTF.

This chain joins TRBV28 and TRBJ1-3, with 7 bases fitting TRBD1. The length of the CDR3 is 14 residues. The germline V gene has CDR1 MDHEN and CDR2 SYDVKM. Losses at the gene ends were 5 bases for V and 2 bases for J; bases not matched to a gene: 3. The CDR3 region is CASSPTGAGNTIYF. In DNA, the CDR3 is TGTGCCAGCAGTCCTACAGGGGCTGGAAACACCATATATTTT. The complete variable domain, with remaining parts taken from reference TRBV28 and TRBJ1-3, reads DVKVTQSSRYLVKRTGEKVFLECVQDMDHENMFWYRQDPGLGLRLIYFSYDVKMKEKGDIPEGYSVSREKKERFSLILESASTNQTSMYLCASSPTGAGNTIYFGEGSWLTVV.

The chain uses TRBV7-6 and TRBJ1-5; 7 nucleotides agree with TRBD1. This CDR3 region has 16 residues. Looked up from germline, CDR1 is SGHVS and CDR2 is FNYEAQ. J gave up 0 bases and V 6 bases, and 8 bases lay outside the gene matches. CDR3 protein: CASRPRGLYSNQPQHF. The CDR3 DNA reads TGTGCCAGCAGGCCGAGGGGGCTTTATAGCAATCAGCCCCAGCATTTT.

The rearrangement links TRBV9 to TRBJ2-3; 14 bases fit TRBD2. The CDR3 is 17 amino acids. The germline CDR1 and CDR2 sequences are SGDLS and YYNGEE. The trim removed 4 bases at V and 5 bases at J, leaving 9 bases unmatched. CDR3 protein: CASSTLGGTSGRDTQYF. The CDR3 DNA reads as TGTGCCAGCAGCACCCTAGGTGGGACTAGCGGGAGAGATACGCAGTATTTT.

The chain has TRBV19 and TRBJ1-5; 8 nucleotides line up with TRBD1. V lost 5 bases, J lost 6 bases, and 12 bases stayed unmatched. CDR1 is LNHDA and CDR2 is SQIVND in the germline V gene (reference sequence). CDR3 length: 16 amino acids. This chain's CDR3 is CASSSRGQGTPQPQHF. The CDR3 DNA follows: TGTGCCAGTAGTTCCAGAGGACAGGGTACGCCTCAGCCCCAGCATTTT.

The chain couples TRBV5-4 to TRBJ1-2; maybe TRBD1 (6 bases). This CDR3 region has 14 residues. Germline values: CDR1 SGHNT, CDR2 YYREEE (reference sequence). The V end lost 2 bases, the J end lost 4 bases, and 12 bases lay between the germline ends. In DNA, the CDR3 is TGTGCCAGCAGCTTAATTACAGGGATCTATGGCTACACCTTC. Protein product: CASSLITGIYGYTF. The full variable domain, completed using reference TRBV5-4 and TRBJ1-2, is ETGVTQSPTHLIKTRGQQVTLRCSSQSGHNTVSWYQQALGQGPQFIFQYYREEENGRGNFPPRFSGLQFPNYSSELNVNALELDDSALYLCASSLITGIYGYTFGSGTRLTVV.

The chain has TRBV6-5 and TRBJ1-3, with unresolved D. Trimming pared 2 bases from V and 1 base from J, leaving 9 bases between. Germline CDR1 is MNHEY and CDR2 is SVGAGI. This CDR3 has 15 amino acids. CDR3 residues: CASSYNPGSGNTIYF. For the CDR3, the DNA is TGTGCCAGCAGTTACAATCCGGGATCTGGAAACACCATATATTTT.

The V and J genes are TRBV7-3 and TRBJ2-7, with D possibly being TRBD2 (6 bases). The CDR3 has 14 residues. Trimming removed 5 bases at V and 5 bases at J, with 16 bases between. CDR1 is SGHTA and CDR2 is FQGTGA in the germline V gene. As DNA, the CDR3 is TGTGCCAGCAGCCCCCACTTTTCTAGCGACGAGCAGTACTTC. It specifies CASSPHFSSDEQYF.

This clone occurred a few times. The chain links TRBV30 to TRBJ1-2; possible D gene TRBD1, 6 bases. This CDR3 comprises 13 residues. The V gene lost 5 bases and the J gene lost 12 bases, with 22 bases spanning the gap. The V gene's germline CDR1 is GTSNPN and CDR2 SVGIG (reference sequence). CDR3 nucleotide sequence: TGTGCCTGGCTACAGGGTTCCTGGGGTTGGCACACCTTC. This gives the protein CAWLQGSWGWHTF. Drawing the rest from reference TRBV30 and TRBJ1-2, the complete variable domain is SQTIHQWPATLVQPVGSPLSLECTVEGTSNPNLYWYRQAAGRGLQLLFYSVGIGQISSEVPQNLSASRPQDRQFILSSKKLLLSDSGFYLCAWLQGSWGWHTFGSGTRLTVV.

Here the CDR3 DNA reads TGTGCCAGCAGCGCCGGACTTCTCACGGACTATGGCTACACCTTC. This encodes CASSAGLLTDYGYTF. This chain uses TRBV9 with TRBJ1-2; unclear D gene. V was shortened by 3 bases and J by 3 bases, with 15 bases between the two germline ends. Germline V lookup: CDR1 SGDLS, CDR2 YYNGEE. The CDR3 runs 15 residues.

The rearrangement links TRBV7-3 to TRBJ2-1, with D hard to call. Trimming left V 3 bases short and J 8 bases short, with 11 bases between. This CDR3 is 13 amino acids long. Germline CDR1 reads SGHTA; CDR2 reads FQGTGA. The CDR3 protein is CASSFTGFDEQFF. Here the CDR3 DNA reads TGTGCCAGCAGCTTTACGGGTTTTGATGAGCAGTTCTTC. The full variable domain, completed using reference TRBV7-3 and TRBJ2-1, is GAGVSQTPSNKVTEKGKYVELRCDPISGHTALYWYRQSLGQGPEFLIYFQGTGAADDSGLPNDRFFAVRPEGSVSTLKIQRTERGDSAVYLCASSFTGFDEQFFGPGTRLTVL.

The chain is built from TRBV7-3 and TRBJ2-4; a weak D match, TRBD2 (6 bases). CDR1 and CDR2 from the germline V gene are SGHTA and FQGTGA. Trimming removed 5 bases from V and 3 bases from J, with 8 bases in between. This CDR3 spans 13 amino acids. CDR3 nucleotide sequence: TGTGCCAGCAGCGCGGGACTCAAAAACATTCAGTACTTC. It codes for CASSAGLKNIQYF.

This sequence joins TRBV28 and TRBJ1-1, with a tentative D call TRBD1 (6 bases). The germline V gene has CDR1 MDHEN and CDR2 SYDVKM. Trimming stripped 4 bases from V and 7 bases from J, with 10 bases between. CDR3 length: 12 residues. This chain's CDR3 is CASSSGAHEAFF. CDR3 in DNA: TGTGCCAGCAGTTCAGGGGCCCATGAAGCTTTCTTT.

The chain combines TRBV27 with TRBJ1-2; 9 bases fit TRBD1. The CDR3 consists of 13 residues. With 3 bases clipped from V and 5 bases from J, the junction kept 1 base outside the gene matches. Germline-derived CDR1 and CDR2 are MNHEY and SMNVEV (reference sequence). The CDR3 sequence is CASSFGQGYGYTF. The CDR3 DNA follows: TGTGCCAGCAGTTTCGGACAGGGGTATGGCTACACCTTC.

CDR3 loop: CASSSQGRNTIYF. The CDR3 DNA reads as TGTGCCAGCAGTTCCCAGGGAAGAAACACCATATATTTT. J is TRBJ1-3 and V is TRBV28; D might be TRBD1 (5 bases). Germline V gene lookup returns CDR1 MDHEN and CDR2 SYDVKM. The CDR3 loop spans 13 amino acids. V shed 4 bases and J shed 5 bases, with 9 bases lying between them.

The J gene is TRBJ1-4, the V gene TRBV5-4; the D is unclear. This CDR3 is built from 15 residues. Germline values: CDR1 SGHNT, CDR2 YYREEE (reference sequence). V was pared by 4 bases and J by 3 bases, with 13 bases between. Here the CDR3 reads CASSPRTDANEKLFF. The CDR3, as DNA: TGTGCCAGCAGCCCCCGGACTGACGCTAATGAAAAACTGTTTTTT.

The chain combines TRBV28 with TRBJ1-2; 10 bases are shared with TRBD1. This CDR3 spans 13 amino acids. V dropped 5 bases and J dropped 7; count of bases not matched to a gene: 4. Per germline, CDR1 MDHEN and CDR2 SYDVKM. The CDR3 bases are TGTGCCAGCAGTCGACAGGGGGCGGTTGGCTACACCTTC. Amino acid sequence: CASSRQGAVGYTF.

The chain couples TRBV9 to TRBJ2-1; possible D gene TRBD1, 6 bases. The length of the CDR3 is 15 residues. Germline assignment: CDR1 SGDLS and CDR2 YYNGEE. V lost 1 base to trimming and J lost 2 bases, with 10 bases between them. DNA for the CDR3: TGTGCCAGCAGCGTAATAGAGGGGGCCTACAATGAGCAGTTCTTC. This encodes CASSVIEGAYNEQFF. Full variable domain (missing parts from reference TRBV9 and TRBJ2-1): DSGVTQTPKHLITATGQRVTLRCSPRSGDLSVYWYQQSLDQGLQFLIQYYNGEERAKGNILERFSAQQFPDLHSELNLSSLELGDSALYFCASSVIEGAYNEQFFGPGTRLTVL.